The clone carrying this T cell receptor (beta chain) was found many times. These data belong to a study of T cells in Graves' hyperthyroidism and ophthalmopathy. The V end lost 3 bases, the J end lost 4 bases, and 6 bases lay between the germline ends. Germline V CDR1 and CDR2: MDHEN, SYDVKM. The length of the CDR3 is 13 residues. The CDR3 regions of TCR beta were amplified from RNA transcripts. The primer set for the first-round RT-PCR of the TCR CDR3 was HTBI. MiXCR was run by TCRdb on the multiplex PCR reads, yielding one entry per CDR3 protein. The table shows some 600,000 distinct CDR3 sequences, with approximately 13% occurring only once.

This clonotype was sampled from a woman aged 25 to 39 with Graves' hyperthyroidism that later progressed to Graves' ophthalmopathy. Sequencing was performed on blood. The chain links TRBV28 to TRBJ2-2, with TRBD1 as a possible D gene (5 bases). The CDR3 sequence: CASSFRATGELFF. CDR3 bases: TGTGCCAGCAGTTTCAGGGCCACCGGGGAGCTGTTTTTT.